Sequencing of this TCR beta chain was carried out in a study of identical twins (TCRdb year 2016). For the wider study: To test whether fetal clonotypes persist, this study deep-sequenced TCR alpha and beta repertoires from monozygotic twins, from unrelated adults of various ages, and from cord blood. To rule out contamination, the twin experiments were replicated at different times with different library preparation protocols.

From the cysteine up to the phenylalanine, the CDR3 has a length of 15 residues. The CDR3 DNA has 45 bases and is translated from base 1. For this chain, trimming is 0 bases at the V end and 4 bases at the J end, and the number of junction bases without a gene match is 4. Library preparation employed 5' RACE. Instrument used: Illumina HiSeq 2000. Template switching introduced a universal primer binding site; the final cDNA contained a unique molecular identifier, enabling accurate counting of TCR cDNA molecules. Specific primers in the conserved constant-segment region were used to synthesize first-strand cDNA for TCR alpha and beta chains. To control for contamination, each cDNA library was double barcoded with a SMART-Mk sample barcode plus Illumina barcodes. Two successive PCR steps introduced TruSeq adapter sequences along with Illumina sample barcodes. Sequencing of the TCR alpha and beta cDNA libraries was done on the Illumina HiSeq platform using custom primers. From the authors' description of their analysis: Raw reads were processed with MiGEC to extract unique molecular identifiers, and MiXCR was used to determine CDR3 positions. Recombination models were inferred per individual with the repgenHMM and IGoR tools using an EM algorithm. Shared clonotype analysis was performed with the tcR package in R, normalizing sharing by the product of cloneset sizes. Out-of-frame nonproductive sequences were analyzed to study raw recombination free of thymic and clonal selection effects. Starting from the raw public reads, TCRdb applied fastp trimming at Q25, assembled clones with MiXCR and retained in-frame beta chains. Each CDR3 protein gets just one entry, which takes the most common genes and DNA from the rows behind it. The V and J calls were determined by TCRdb, not by the authors. For this sample there are more than 1.5 million distinct CDR3 sequences; less than 35% appear just once. Clones ranked in the top ten supply around 0.3% of the sample.

Overall study outcomes, separate from this receptor: Zero-insertion analyses could be partly confounded by invariant T cells such as MAIT and iNKT, although diverse VJ usage argued against such confounding for most clonotypes. In beta out-of-frame sequences, excess twin sharing was weaker, because having fewer shared sequences lowered the signal-to-noise ratio. Because the same donors could not be followed over many years, conclusions were based on cross-sectional statistical analysis. Out-of-frame TCR alpha sharing in monozygotic twins was systematically underestimated by recombination models, whereas sharing between unrelated individuals was in agreement with the recombination models. Compared with coincidental sharing between unrelated individuals, an excess of low generation-probability sequences was observed among out-of-frame TCR alpha sequences shared between twins. Fewer insertions were carried by abundant cord blood beta clonotypes, a similar but weaker trend appeared in young adult naive repertoires, and no such trend appeared in memory repertoires.

This clonotype showed up just a few times. What antigen it recognizes has not been identified. There are no base qualities to consult, and no much larger clone falls within one base. Every donor was a healthy Caucasian. The rearrangement combines TRBV12-3 or TRBV12-4 with TRBJ1-2; TRBD1 aligns with 8 central bases. The sequence was obtained from a newborn girl in good health. The sequencing input was cord blood. The nucleotide sequence is TGTGCCAGCAGTTTAGCGCAGGGGGCGGGCTATGGCTACACCTTC. It specifies CASSLAQGAGYGYTF.